The clone carrying this TCR beta chain appeared many times. Its antigen is not identified. V lost 5 bases and J 5 bases, leaving 10 bases between the germline ends. Germline values: CDR1 SGHVS, CDR2 FNYEAQ. The CDR3 contains 12 residues. No patient had received any treatment before thyroid surgery. The sample belongs to a study of metastatic and nonmetastatic thyroid tumors. Study in general: Blood and tumor or nodule tissue repertoires from malignant and benign thyroid patients were compared.

In the study's own analysis: The study's classifier, a distant-metastasis tool for papillary thyroid cancer, was built using CDR3 differences across clinicopathological groups. TCRdb re-called clones via MiXCR from the PCR reads. Clone size and V and J calls follow TCRdb, not the original study. This table holds roughly 48,000 clones, approximately 17% found once. Study conclusions and caveats: Significantly greater TCR beta diversity was reportedly found in malignant thyroid tumors than in benign nodules (in blood and tumor).

The V call is TRBV7-6, the J call TRBJ2-7; a weak D match, TRBD1 (5 bases). This sequence was found in a female donor with papillary thyroid cancer or a benign thyroid nodule (not recorded which). Some clones in this sample may be carry-over from other donors' samples. Sequencing was done on a sample of blood. The CDR3 DNA reads TGTGCCAGCAGCCAGGGTGGGAACGAGCAGTACTTC. As protein: CASSQGGNEQYF. Combining the CDR3 with reference TRBV7-6 and TRBJ2-7 gives the whole variable domain GAGVSQSPRYKVTKRGQDVALRCDPISGHVSLYWYRQALGQGPEFLTYFNYEAQQDKSGLPNDRFSAERPEGSISTLTIQRTEQRDSAMYRCASSQGGNEQYFGPGTRLTVT.